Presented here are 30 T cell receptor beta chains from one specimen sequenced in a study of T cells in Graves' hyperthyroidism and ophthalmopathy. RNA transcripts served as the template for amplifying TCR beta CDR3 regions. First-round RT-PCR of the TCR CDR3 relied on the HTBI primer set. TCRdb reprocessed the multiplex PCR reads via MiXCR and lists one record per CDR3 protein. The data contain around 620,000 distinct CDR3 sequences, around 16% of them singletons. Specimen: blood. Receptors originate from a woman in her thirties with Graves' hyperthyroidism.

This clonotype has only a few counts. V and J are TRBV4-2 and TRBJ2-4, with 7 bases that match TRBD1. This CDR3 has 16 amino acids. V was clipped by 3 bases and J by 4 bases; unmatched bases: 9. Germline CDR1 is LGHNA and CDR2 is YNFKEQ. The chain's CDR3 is CASSQEPGQLKNIQYF. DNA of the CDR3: TGTGCCAGCAGCCAGGAACCGGGACAGTTAAAAAACATTCAGTACTTC.

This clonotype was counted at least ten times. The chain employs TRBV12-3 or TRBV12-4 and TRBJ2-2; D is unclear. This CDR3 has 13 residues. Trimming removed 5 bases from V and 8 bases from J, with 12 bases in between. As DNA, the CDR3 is TGTGCCAGCAGTCTGAGCGAAGCGGGGGAGCTGTTTTTT. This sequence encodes CASSLSEAGELFF.

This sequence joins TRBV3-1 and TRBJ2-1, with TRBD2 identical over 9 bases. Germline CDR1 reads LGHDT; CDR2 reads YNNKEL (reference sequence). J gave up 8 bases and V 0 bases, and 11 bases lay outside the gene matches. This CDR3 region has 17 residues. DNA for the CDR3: TGTGCCAGCAGCCAAGAGGGACTAGCTTCAGGGTCCGATGAGCAGTTCTTC. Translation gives CASSQEGLASGSDEQFF.

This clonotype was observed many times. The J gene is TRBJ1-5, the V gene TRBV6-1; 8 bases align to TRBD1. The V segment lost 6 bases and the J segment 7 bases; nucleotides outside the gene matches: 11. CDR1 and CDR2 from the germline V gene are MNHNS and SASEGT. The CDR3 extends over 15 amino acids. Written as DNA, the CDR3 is TGTGCCAGCAGCCCCTGGACAGGGAGCTACCAGCCCCAGCATTTT. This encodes CASSPWTGSYQPQHF.

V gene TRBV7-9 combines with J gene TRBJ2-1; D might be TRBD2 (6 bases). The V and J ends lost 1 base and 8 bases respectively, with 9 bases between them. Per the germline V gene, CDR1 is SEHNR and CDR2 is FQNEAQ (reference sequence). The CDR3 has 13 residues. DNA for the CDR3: TGTGCCAGCAGCTTAGAACTAGCTTATGAGCAGTTCTTC. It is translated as CASSLELAYEQFF.

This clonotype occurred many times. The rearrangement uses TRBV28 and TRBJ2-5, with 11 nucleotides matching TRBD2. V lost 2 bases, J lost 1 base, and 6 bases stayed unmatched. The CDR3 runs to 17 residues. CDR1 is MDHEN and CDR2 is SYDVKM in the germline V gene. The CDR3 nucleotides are TGTGCCAGCAGTTTAGTGCTAGCGGGAGGTAGCCAAGAGACCCAGTACTTC. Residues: CASSLVLAGGSQETQYF.

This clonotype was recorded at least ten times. Written as DNA, the CDR3 is TGTGCCAGCAGCCTACTAGGAGATCTCGGGGAGCTGTTTTTT. This translates into CASSLLGDLGELFF. V is TRBV12-3 or TRBV12-4 and J is TRBJ2-2; D is possibly TRBD2 (5 bases). The CDR3 sequence is 14 residues long. V gave up 6 bases and J gave up 7 bases, with 15 bases separating them.

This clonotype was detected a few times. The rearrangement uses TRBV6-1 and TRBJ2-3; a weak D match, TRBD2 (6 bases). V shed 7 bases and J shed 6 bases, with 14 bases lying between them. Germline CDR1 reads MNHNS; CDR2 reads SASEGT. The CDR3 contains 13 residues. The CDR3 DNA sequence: TGTGCCAGCAACTTCGGGAGTCCGGATACGCAGTATTTT. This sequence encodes CASNFGSPDTQYF.

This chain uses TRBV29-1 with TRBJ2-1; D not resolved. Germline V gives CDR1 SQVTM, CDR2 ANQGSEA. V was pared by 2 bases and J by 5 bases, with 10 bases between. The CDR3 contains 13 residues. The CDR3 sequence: CSVESLLNNEQFF. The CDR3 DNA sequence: TGCAGCGTTGAATCGTTACTAAACAATGAGCAGTTCTTC.

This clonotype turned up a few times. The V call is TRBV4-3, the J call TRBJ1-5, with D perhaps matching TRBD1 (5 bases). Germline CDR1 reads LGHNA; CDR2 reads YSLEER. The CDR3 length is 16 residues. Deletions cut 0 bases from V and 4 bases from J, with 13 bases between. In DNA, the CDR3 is TGCGCCAGCAGCCAAGAATCGTACGGACAAAATCAGCCCCAGCATTTT. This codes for CASSQESYGQNQPQHF.

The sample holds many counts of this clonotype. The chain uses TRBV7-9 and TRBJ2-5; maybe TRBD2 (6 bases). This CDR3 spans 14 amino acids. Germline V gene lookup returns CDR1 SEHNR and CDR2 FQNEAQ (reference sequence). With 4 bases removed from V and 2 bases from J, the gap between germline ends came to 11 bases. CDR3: CASSSLGGQETQYF. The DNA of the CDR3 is TGTGCCAGCAGCTCACTTGGGGGGCAAGAGACCCAGTACTTC.

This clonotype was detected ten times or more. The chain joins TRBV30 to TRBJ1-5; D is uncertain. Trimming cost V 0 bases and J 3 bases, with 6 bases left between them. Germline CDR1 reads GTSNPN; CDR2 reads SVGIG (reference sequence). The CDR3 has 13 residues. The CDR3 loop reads CAWSVQDNQPQHF. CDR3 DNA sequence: TGTGCCTGGAGTGTTCAGGACAATCAGCCCCAGCATTTT.

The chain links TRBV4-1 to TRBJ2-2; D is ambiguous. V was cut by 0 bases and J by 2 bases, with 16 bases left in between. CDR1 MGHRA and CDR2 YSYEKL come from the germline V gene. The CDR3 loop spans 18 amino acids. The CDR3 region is CASSQELGSGSNTGELFF. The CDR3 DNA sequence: TGCGCCAGCAGCCAAGAGTTGGGATCTGGGTCCAACACCGGGGAGCTGTTTTTT.

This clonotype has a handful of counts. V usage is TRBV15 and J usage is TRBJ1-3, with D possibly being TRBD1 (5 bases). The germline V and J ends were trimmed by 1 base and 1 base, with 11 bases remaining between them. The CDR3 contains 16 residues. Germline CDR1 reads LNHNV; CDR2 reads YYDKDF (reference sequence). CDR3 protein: CATSRGETGSGNTIYF. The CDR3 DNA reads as TGTGCCACCAGCAGAGGAGAAACAGGATCTGGAAACACCATATATTTT.

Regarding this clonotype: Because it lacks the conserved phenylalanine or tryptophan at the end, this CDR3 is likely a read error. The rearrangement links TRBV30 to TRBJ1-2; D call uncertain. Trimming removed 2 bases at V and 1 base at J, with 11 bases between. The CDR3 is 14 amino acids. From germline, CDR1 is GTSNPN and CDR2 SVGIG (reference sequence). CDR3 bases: TGTGCCTGGAGTCGGGCACCAGATAACTATGGCTACACCCTC. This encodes CAWSRAPDNYGYTL.

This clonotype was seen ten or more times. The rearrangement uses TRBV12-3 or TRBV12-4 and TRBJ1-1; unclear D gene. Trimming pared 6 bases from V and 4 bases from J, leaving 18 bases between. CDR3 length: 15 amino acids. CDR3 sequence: CASRKGLNWFTEAFF. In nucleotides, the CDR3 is TGTGCCAGCAGAAAGGGCCTAAACTGGTTCACTGAAGCTTTCTTT.

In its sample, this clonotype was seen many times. The CDR3 DNA reads TGTGCCAGCAGTCTCTATCCGGGGGACAGCTTCGAAAAACTGTTTTTT. As protein: CASSLYPGDSFEKLFF. The V and J genes are TRBV27 and TRBJ1-4, with 7 bases lining up with TRBD1. Germline-derived CDR1 and CDR2 are MNHEY and SMNVEV (reference sequence). The CDR3 has 16 residues. V lost 5 bases to trimming and J lost 8 bases; unmatched junction nucleotides: 14.

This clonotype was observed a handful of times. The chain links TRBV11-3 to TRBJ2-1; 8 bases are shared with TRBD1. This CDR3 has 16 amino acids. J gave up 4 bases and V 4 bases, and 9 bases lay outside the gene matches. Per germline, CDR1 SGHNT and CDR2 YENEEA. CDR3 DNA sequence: TGTGCCAGCAGCTCGGCGACAGGGGCTGAATACAATGAGCAGTTCTTC. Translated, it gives CASSSATGAEYNEQFF. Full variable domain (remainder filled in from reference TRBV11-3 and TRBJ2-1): EAGVVQSPRYKIIEKKQPVAFWCNPISGHNTLYWYLQNLGQGPELLIRYENEEAVDDSQLPKDRFSAERLKGVDSTLKIQPAELGDSAVYLCASSSATGAEYNEQFFGPGTRLTVL.

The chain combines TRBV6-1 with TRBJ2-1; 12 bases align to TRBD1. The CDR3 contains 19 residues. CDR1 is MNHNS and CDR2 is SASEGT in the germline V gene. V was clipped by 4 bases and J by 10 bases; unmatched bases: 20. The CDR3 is CASSAGTGGALGLAIEQFF. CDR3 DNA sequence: TGTGCCAGCAGTGCCGGGACAGGGGGCGCGTTGGGACTAGCGATCGAGCAGTTCTTC.

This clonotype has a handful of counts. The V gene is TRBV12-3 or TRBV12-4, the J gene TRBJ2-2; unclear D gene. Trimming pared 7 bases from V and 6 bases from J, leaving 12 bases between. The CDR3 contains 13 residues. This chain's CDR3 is CASIPRPSGELFF. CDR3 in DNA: TGTGCCAGCATTCCTAGGCCCTCCGGGGAGCTGTTTTTT.

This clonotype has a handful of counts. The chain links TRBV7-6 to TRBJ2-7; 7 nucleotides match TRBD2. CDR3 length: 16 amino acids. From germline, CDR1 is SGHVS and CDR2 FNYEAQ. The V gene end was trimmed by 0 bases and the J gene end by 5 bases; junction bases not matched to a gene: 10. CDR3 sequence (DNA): TGTGCCAGCAGCTTAGCGGGGGGACTAACTATTAACGAGCAGTACTTC. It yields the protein CASSLAGGLTINEQYF.

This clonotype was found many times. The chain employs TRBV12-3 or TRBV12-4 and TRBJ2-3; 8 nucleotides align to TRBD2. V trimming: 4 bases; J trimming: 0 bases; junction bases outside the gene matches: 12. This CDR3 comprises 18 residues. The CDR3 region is CASSSPLGLGASTDTQYF. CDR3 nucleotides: TGTGCCAGCAGTTCCCCCCTGGGACTAGGGGCTAGCACAGATACGCAGTATTTT.

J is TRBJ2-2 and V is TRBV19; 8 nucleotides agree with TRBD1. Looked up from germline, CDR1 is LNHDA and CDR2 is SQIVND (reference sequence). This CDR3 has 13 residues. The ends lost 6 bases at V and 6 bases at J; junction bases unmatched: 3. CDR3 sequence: CASRDRGSGELFF. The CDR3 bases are TGTGCCAGTAGAGACAGGGGATCCGGGGAGCTGTTTTTT.

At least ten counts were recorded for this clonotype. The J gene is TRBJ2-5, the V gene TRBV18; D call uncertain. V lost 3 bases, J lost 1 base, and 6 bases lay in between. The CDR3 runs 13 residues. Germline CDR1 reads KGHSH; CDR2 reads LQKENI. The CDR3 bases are TGTGCCAGCTCACCGAACGTCCAAGAGACCCAGTACTTC. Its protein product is CASSPNVQETQYF.

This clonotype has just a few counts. CDR3 amino acids: CASSIYSEAFF. DNA for the CDR3: TGTGCCAGTAGTATCTACAGCGAAGCTTTCTTT. This rearrangement joins TRBV19 to TRBJ1-1; D remains ambiguous. The germline V and J ends were trimmed by 3 bases and 8 bases, with 7 bases remaining between them. The CDR3 contains 11 residues. Germline V gene sequence: CDR1 LNHDA, CDR2 SQIVND (reference sequence).

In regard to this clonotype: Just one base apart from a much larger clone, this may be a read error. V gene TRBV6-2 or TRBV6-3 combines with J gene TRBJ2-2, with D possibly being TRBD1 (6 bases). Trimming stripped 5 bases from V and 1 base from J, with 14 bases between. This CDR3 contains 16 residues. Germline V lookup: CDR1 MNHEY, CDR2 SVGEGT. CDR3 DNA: TGTGCCAGCAGTCTCCGGACGACAGGGAACACCGGGGAGCTGTTTTTT. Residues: CASSLRTTGNTGELFF.

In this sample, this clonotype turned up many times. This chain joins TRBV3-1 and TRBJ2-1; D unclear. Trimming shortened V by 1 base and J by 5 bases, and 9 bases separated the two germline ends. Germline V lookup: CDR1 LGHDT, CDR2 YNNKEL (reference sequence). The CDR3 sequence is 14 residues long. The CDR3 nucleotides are TGTGCCAGCAGCCAAGTTATGGCCAACAATGAGCAGTTCTTC. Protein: CASSQVMANNEQFF.

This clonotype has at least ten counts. CDR3 protein: CASSKGTSGPNEQFF. CDR3 sequence (DNA): TGTGCCAGCAGCAAAGGGACTAGCGGGCCCAATGAGCAGTTCTTC. The chain employs TRBV28 and TRBJ2-1; 12 nucleotides align to TRBD2. Germline CDR1 reads MDHEN; CDR2 reads SYDVKM. J was trimmed by 6 bases and V by 6 bases; bases with no gene match: 6. This CDR3 has 15 amino acids.

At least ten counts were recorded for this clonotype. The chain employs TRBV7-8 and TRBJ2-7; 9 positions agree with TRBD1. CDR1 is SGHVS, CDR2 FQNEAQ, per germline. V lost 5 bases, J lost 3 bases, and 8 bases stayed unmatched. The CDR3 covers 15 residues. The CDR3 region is CASSRPGTGHYEQYF. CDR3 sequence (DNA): TGTGCCAGCAGCCGGCCCGGGACAGGGCACTACGAGCAGTACTTC.

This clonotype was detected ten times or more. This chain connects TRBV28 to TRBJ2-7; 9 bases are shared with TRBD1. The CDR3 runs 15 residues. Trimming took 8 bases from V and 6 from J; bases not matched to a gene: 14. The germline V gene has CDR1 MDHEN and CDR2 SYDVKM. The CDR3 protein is CASAPWGTGNFEQYF. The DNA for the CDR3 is TGTGCCAGCGCCCCCTGGGGGACAGGGAATTTCGAGCAGTACTTC.